This T cell receptor (beta chain) was identified during a study of blood T cell repertoires in COVID-19. Study-level background: Acute and convalescent COVID-19 specimens originated in the United States, Italy and Spain. T cells, B-cell-depleted T cells, or PBMCs supplied cDNA or gDNA.

Original processing notes: Counts of nucleated cells, estimated from reference gene primer amplification, were obtained. The protocol was immunoSEQ multiplex PCR, while the TCRdb copy is restricted to in-frame clones and leaves out a portion. The DNA was the basis for D and trimming; V, J and clone size are from that table. This sample has 100,000 to 150,000 clones, with 74% found just once. Per germline, CDR1 KGHSH and CDR2 LQKENI. Deletions cut 6 bases from V and 4 bases from J, with 24 bases between. The CDR3 extends over 17 amino acids. This clone was observed a few times. This clonotype was sampled from a man aged 60-69 years with acute or convalescent COVID-19. The chain carries TRBV18 and TRBJ1-1, with D maybe TRBD1 (6 bases). The specimen was peripheral blood. CDR3 protein: CASSPLGLTGLVTEAFF. As DNA, the CDR3 is TGTGCCAGCTCTCCGCTTGGATTGACAGGACTGGTCACTGAAGCTTTCTTT.